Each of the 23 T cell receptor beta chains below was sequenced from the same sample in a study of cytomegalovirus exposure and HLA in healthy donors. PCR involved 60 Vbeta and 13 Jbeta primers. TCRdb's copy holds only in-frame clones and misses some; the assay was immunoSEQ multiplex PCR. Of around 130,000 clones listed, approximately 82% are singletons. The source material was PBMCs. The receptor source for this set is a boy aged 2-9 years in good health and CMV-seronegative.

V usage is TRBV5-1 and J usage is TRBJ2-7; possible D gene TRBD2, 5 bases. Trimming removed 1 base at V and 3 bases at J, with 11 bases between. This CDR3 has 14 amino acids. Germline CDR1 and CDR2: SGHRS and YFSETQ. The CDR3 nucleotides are TGCGCCAGCAGCTTGCTCGGACTGAACTACGAGCAGTACTTC. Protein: CASSLLGLNYEQYF. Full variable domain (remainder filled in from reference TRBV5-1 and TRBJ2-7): KAGVTQTPRYLIKTRGQQVTLSCSPISGHRSVSWYQQTPGQGLQFLFEYFSETQRNKGNFPGRFSGRQFSNSRSEMNVSTLELGDSALYLCASSLLGLNYEQYFGPGTRLTVT.

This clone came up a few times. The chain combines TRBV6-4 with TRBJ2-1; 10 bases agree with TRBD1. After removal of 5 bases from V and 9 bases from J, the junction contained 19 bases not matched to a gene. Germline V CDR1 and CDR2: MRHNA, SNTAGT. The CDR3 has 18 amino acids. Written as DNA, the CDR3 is TGTGCCAGCAGTCTCGTCCCTCGCATGACAGGGGGCTCGAGTGAGCAGTTCTTC. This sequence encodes CASSLVPRMTGGSSEQFF.

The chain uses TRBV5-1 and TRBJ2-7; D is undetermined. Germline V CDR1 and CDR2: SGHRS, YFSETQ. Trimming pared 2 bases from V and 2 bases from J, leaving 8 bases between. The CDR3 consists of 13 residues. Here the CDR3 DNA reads TGCGCCAGCAGCTTAGGCACTACCTACGAGCAGTACTTC. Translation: CASSLGTTYEQYF. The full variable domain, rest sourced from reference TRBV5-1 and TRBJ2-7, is KAGVTQTPRYLIKTRGQQVTLSCSPISGHRSVSWYQQTPGQGLQFLFEYFSETQRNKGNFPGRFSGRQFSNSRSEMNVSTLELGDSALYLCASSLGTTYEQYFGPGTRLTVT.

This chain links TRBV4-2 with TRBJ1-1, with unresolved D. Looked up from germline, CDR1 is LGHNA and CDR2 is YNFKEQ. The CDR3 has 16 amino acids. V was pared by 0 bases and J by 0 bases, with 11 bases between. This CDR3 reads CASSQDSKRMNTEAFF. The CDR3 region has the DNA TGTGCCAGCAGCCAAGATAGCAAGAGAATGAACACTGAAGCTTTCTTT.

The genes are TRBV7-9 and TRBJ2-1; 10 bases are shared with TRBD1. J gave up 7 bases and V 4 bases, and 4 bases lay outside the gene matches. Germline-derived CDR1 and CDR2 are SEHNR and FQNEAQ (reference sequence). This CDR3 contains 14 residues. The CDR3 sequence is CASSSWTGGNEQFF. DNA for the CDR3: TGTGCCAGCAGCTCCTGGACAGGGGGGAATGAGCAGTTCTTC.

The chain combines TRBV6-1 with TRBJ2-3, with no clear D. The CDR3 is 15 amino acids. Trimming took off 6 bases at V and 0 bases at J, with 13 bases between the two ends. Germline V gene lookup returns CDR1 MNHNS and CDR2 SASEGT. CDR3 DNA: TGTGCCAGCAGAGAGGCCCATCCTAGCACAGATACGCAGTATTTT. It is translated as CASREAHPSTDTQYF.

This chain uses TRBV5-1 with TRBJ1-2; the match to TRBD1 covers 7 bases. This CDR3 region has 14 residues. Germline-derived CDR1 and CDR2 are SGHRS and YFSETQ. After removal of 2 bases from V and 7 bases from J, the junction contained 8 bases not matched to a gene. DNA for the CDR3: TGCGCCAGCAGCTTCCGACAGGGTGTAGGTGGCTACACCTTC. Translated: CASSFRQGVGGYTF.

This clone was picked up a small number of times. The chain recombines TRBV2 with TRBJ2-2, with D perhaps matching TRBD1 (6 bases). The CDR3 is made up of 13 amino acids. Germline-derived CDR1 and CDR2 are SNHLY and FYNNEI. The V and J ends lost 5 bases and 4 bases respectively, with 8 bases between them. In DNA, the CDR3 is TGTGCCAGCAGTCTCAGGGGCACCGGGGAGCTGTTTTTT. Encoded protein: CASSLRGTGELFF. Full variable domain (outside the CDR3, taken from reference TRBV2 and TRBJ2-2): EPEVTQTPSHQVTQMGQEVILRCVPISNHLYFYWYRQILGQKVEFLVSFYNNEISEKSEIFDDQFSVERPDGSNFTLKIRSTKLEDSAMYFCASSLRGTGELFFGEGSRLTVL.

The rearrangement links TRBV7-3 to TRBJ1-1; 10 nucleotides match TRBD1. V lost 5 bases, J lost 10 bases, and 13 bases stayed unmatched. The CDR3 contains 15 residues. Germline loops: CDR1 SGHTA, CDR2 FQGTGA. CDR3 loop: CASSPPGTGVGGAFF. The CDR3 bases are TGTGCCAGCAGCCCCCCGGGGACAGGGGTCGGCGGAGCTTTCTTT.

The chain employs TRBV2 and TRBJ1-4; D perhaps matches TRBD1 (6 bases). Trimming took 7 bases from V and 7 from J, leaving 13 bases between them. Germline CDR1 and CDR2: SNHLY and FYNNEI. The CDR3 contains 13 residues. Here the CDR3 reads CASNSGVREKLFF. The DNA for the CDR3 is TGTGCCAGCAATTCAGGGGTGCGTGAAAAACTGTTTTTT.

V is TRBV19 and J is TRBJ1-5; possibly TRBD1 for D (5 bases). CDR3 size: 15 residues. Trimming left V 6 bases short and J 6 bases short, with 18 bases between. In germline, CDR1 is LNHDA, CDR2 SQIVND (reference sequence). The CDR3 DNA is TGTGCCAGTAGGGAGAAGGGGCGTCTGAGTCAGCCCCAGCATTTT. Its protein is CASREKGRLSQPQHF.

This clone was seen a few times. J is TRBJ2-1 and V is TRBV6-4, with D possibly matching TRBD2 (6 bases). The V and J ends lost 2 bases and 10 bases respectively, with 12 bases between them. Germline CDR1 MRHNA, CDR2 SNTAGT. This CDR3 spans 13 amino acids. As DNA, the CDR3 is TGTGCCAGCAGTGACGGGCCGGAGGGCGAGCAGTTCTTC. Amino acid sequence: CASSDGPEGEQFF.

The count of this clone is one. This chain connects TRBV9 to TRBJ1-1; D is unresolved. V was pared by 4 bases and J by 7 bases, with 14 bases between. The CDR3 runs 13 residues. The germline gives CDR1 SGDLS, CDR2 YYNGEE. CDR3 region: CASSPRPEGEAFF. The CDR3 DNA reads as TGTGCCAGCAGCCCCCGTCCTGAGGGTGAAGCTTTCTTT.

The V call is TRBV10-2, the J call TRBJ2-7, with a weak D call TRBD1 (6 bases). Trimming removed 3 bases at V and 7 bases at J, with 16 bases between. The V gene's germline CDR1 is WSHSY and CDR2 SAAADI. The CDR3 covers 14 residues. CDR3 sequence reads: CASSEYVLTGEQYV. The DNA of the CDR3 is TGCGCCAGCAGTGAATATGTCCTCACAGGGGAGCAGTACGTC.

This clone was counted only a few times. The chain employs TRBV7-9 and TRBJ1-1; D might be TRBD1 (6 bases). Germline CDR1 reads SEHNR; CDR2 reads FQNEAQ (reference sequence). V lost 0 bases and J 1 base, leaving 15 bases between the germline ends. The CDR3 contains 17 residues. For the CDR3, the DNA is TGTGCCAGCAGCTTAGCGCTGGGAGGGGGGCCGAACACTGAAGCTTTCTTT. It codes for CASSLALGGGPNTEAFF.

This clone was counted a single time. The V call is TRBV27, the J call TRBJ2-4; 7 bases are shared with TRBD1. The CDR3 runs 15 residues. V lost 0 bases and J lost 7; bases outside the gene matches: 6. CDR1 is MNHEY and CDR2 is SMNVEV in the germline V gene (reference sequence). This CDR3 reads CASSLSRGRGNIQYF. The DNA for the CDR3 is TGTGCCAGCAGTTTATCAAGGGGGCGCGGGAACATTCAGTACTTC.

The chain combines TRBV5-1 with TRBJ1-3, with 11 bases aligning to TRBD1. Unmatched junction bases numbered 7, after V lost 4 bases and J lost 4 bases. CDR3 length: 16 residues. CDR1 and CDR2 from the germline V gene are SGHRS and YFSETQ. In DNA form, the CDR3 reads TGCGCCAGCAGCCTGCTTGGACAGGGGGCAGGAAACACCATATATTTT. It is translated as CASSLLGQGAGNTIYF.

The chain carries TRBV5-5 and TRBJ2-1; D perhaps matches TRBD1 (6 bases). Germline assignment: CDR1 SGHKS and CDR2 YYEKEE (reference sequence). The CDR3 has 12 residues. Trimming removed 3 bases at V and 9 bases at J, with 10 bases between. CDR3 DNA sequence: TGTGCCAGCAGCTGGGGGCATAGTGAGCAGTTCTTC. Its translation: CASSWGHSEQFF. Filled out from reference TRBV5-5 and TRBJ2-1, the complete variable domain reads DAGVTQSPTHLIKTRGQQVTLRCSPISGHKSVSWYQQVLGQGPQFIFQYYEKEERGRGNFPDRFSARQFPNYSSELNVNALLLGDSALYLCASSWGHSEQFFGPGTRLTVL.

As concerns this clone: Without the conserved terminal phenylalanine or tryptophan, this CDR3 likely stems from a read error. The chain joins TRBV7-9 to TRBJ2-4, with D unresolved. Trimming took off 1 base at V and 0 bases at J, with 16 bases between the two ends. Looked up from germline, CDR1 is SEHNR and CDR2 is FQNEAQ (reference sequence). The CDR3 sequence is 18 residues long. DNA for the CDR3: TGTGCCAGCAGCTTAGAGAGGCCATCACCCCTAGCCAAAAACATTCAGTACCTC. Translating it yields CASSLERPSPLAKNIQYL.

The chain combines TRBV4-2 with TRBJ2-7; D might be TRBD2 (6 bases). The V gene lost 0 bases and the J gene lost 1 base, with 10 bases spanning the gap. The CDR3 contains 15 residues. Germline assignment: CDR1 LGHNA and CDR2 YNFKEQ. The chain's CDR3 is CASSQEWDSSYEQYV. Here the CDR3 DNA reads TGTGCCAGCAGCCAAGAGTGGGACTCATCCTACGAGCAGTACGTC.

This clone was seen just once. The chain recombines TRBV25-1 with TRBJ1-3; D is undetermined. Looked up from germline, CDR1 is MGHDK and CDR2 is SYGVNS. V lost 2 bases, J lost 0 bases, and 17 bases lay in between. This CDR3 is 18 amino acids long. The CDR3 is CASSEDPIGLSSGNTIYF. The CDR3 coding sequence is TGTGCCAGCAGTGAAGACCCTATTGGACTTAGCTCTGGAAACACCATATATTTT.

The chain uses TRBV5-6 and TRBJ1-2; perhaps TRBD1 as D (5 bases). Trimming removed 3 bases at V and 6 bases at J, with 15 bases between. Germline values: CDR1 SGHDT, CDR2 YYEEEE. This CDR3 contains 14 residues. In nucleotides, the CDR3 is TGTGCCAGCAGCTACGGGACTCCCGGGGATGGCTACACCTTC. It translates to CASSYGTPGDGYTF.

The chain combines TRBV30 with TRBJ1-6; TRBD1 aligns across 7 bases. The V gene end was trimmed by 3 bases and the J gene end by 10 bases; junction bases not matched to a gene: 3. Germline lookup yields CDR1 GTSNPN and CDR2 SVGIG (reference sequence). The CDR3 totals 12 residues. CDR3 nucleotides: TGTGCCTGGAGCAGGGGGTGGTCACCCCTCCACTTT. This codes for CAWSRGWSPLHF.